One sample yielded the 18 T cell receptor beta chains listed below, sequenced in a study of human T cells and chemical hapten exposure (dated by TCRdb to 2020 to 2023). The method was RACE. The instrument given in TCRdb is NextSeq 500. TCRdb applied fastp at Q25 and MiXCR to the public reads, then kept only in-frame beta chains. Rows with one shared CDR3 protein collapse into an entry with the most common genes and DNA. For this sample the table gives roughly 94,000 distinct CDR3 sequences, of which 9.3% were detected only once. The top ten clones comprise just over 2% of the sample. This sample's time point label indicates: patch test 2, 6 weeks after DPC sensitization. The treatment or condition label of this sample denotes: therapeutic diphenylcyclopropenone sensitization with weekly scalp DPC. The sample was whole blood, taken in connection with sensitization to the hapten diphenylcyclopropenone (DPC). These receptors were collected from a woman aged 40 to 49 with alopecia areata. Some clones in this sample may be carry-over from other donors' samples.

Only a few counts were recorded for this clonotype. The V and J genes are TRBV7-2 and TRBJ2-5; D is unclear. CDR3 size: 12 residues. Looked up from germline, CDR1 is SGHTA and CDR2 is FQGNSA. Trimming left V 1 base short and J 7 bases short, with 7 bases between. CDR3 sequence: CASSLEFVTQYF. CDR3 sequence (DNA): TGTGCCAGCAGCTTAGAGTTTGTGACCCAGTACTTC.

The J gene is TRBJ1-2, the V gene TRBV11-2; weak D call: TRBD1 (5 bases). The germline gives CDR1 SGHAT, CDR2 FQNNGV. This CDR3 is built from 14 residues. The V end lost 0 bases, the J end lost 6 bases, and 11 bases lay between the germline ends. CDR3: CASSLDRGNDGYTF. The CDR3 DNA reads TGTGCCAGCAGCTTAGATCGGGGGAATGATGGCTACACCTTC.

This clonotype was observed many times. The genes are TRBV6-2 or TRBV6-3 and TRBJ2-3, with TRBD2 matching 15 bases. After removal of 6 bases from V and 4 bases from J, the junction contained 5 bases not matched to a gene. Germline loops: CDR1 MNHEY, CDR2 SVGEGT. CDR3 length: 16 amino acids. The CDR3 DNA follows: TGTGCCAGCAGCCCGGGACTAGCGGGAGGAGCAGATACGCAGTATTTT. Translating it yields CASSPGLAGGADTQYF.

Ten or more counts support this clonotype. This chain connects TRBV29-1 to TRBJ2-7, with D possibly being TRBD2 (5 bases). Germline CDR1 reads SQVTM; CDR2 reads ANQGSEA. The CDR3 contains 14 residues. Trimming shortened V by 4 bases and J by 3 bases, and 16 bases separated the two germline ends. The CDR3: CSVGPTTRLYEQYF. CDR3 DNA: TGCAGCGTTGGCCCGACTACTCGGCTCTACGAGCAGTACTTC.

This clonotype was recorded many times. The chain joins TRBV20-1 to TRBJ1-6; no reliable D call. V was cut by 3 bases and J by 3 bases, with 6 bases left in between. The germline V gene has CDR1 DFQATT and CDR2 SNEGSKA (reference sequence). The CDR3 spans 13 residues. CDR3 sequence: CSARRGYNSPLHF. The CDR3 nucleotides read TGCAGTGCTAGGCGGGGCTATAATTCACCCCTCCACTTT.

This clonotype appeared many times. The chain has TRBV2 and TRBJ2-3; 10 bases map to TRBD2. Germline V gene lookup returns CDR1 SNHLY and CDR2 FYNNEI. The CDR3 spans 20 residues. With 6 bases clipped from V and 3 bases from J, the junction kept 21 bases outside the gene matches. The CDR3: CASSYNILARLAGETDTQYF. CDR3 bases: TGTGCCAGCAGCTACAACATCCTAGCTCGCCTAGCGGGAGAGACAGATACGCAGTATTTT. Using reference TRBV2 and TRBJ2-3 for the parts outside the CDR3, the full variable domain is EPEVTQTPSHQVTQMGQEVILRCVPISNHLYFYWYRQILGQKVEFLVSFYNNEISEKSEIFDDQFSVERPDGSNFTLKIRSTKLEDSAMYFCASSYNILARLAGETDTQYFGPGTRLTVL.

This clonotype appeared many times. The chain links TRBV5-1 to TRBJ2-7; no reliable D call. Germline V gene data show CDR1 as SGHRS and CDR2 as YFSETQ. This CDR3 has 14 amino acids. V lost 3 bases and J lost 2, with 12 bases in between. The CDR3 DNA follows: TGCGCCAGCAGCTACCTGATGGGCGCCTACGAGCAGTACTTC. It is translated as CASSYLMGAYEQYF.

This clonotype was detected many times. The CDR3 is CASSYYRGGAYEQYF. The CDR3 coding sequence is TGTGCCAGCAGTTATTATCGGGGAGGGGCCTACGAGCAGTACTTC. V usage is TRBV6-5 and J usage is TRBJ2-7, with 7 bases aligning to TRBD2. Trimming removed 3 bases from V and 2 bases from J; junction bases left unmatched: 7. This CDR3 region has 15 residues. CDR1 MNHEY and CDR2 SVGAGI come from the germline V gene.

Only a few counts were recorded for this clonotype. The CDR3 coding sequence is TGTGCCAGCAGCCCCAAAGGGGGTAGCTATGGCTACACCTTC. It is translated as CASSPKGGSYGYTF. This chain connects TRBV28 to TRBJ1-2, with D maybe TRBD1 (6 bases). V was cut by 6 bases and J by 4 bases, with 15 bases left in between. This CDR3 comprises 14 residues. The V gene's germline CDR1 is MDHEN and CDR2 SYDVKM.

The chain has TRBV30 and TRBJ1-5; D unclear. The germline CDR1 and CDR2 sequences are GTSNPN and SVGIG (reference sequence). Deletions cut 0 bases from V and 0 bases from J, with 9 bases between. The CDR3 sequence is 15 residues long. The CDR3 sequence: CAWSVGRNSNQPQHF. The CDR3 coding sequence is TGTGCCTGGAGTGTTGGTCGGAATAGCAATCAGCCCCAGCATTTT.

This sequence joins TRBV7-9 and TRBJ2-3; 8 nucleotides match TRBD1. J was trimmed by 3 bases and V by 4 bases; bases with no gene match: 3. From germline, CDR1 is SEHNR and CDR2 FQNEAQ (reference sequence). The CDR3 extends over 14 amino acids. The CDR3 reads CASSSTGATDTQYF. CDR3 bases: TGTGCCAGCAGCTCGACAGGGGCGACAGATACGCAGTATTTT. The full variable domain, completed using reference TRBV7-9 and TRBJ2-3, is DTGVSQNPRHKITKRGQNVTFRCDPISEHNRLYWYRQTLGQGPEFLTYFQNEAQLEKSRLLSDRFSAERPKGSFSTLEIQRTEQGDSAMYLCASSSTGATDTQYFGPGTRLTVL.

There are many counts of this clonotype. The chain combines TRBV10-3 with TRBJ2-4; unclear D gene. The germline V gene has CDR1 ENHRY and CDR2 SYGVKD. Trimming cost V 9 bases and J 5 bases, with 8 bases left between them. The CDR3 totals 11 residues. CDR3 coding DNA: TGTGCCATTGGTTACGAAAACATTCAGTACTTC. Protein product: CAIGYENIQYF.

This clonotype has ten or more counts. This chain links TRBV11-1 with TRBJ2-1; 10 bases agree with TRBD2. The CDR3 totals 15 residues. Germline V gene sequence: CDR1 SGHAT, CDR2 FQDESV (reference sequence). With 2 bases clipped from V and 3 bases from J, the junction kept 1 base outside the gene matches. The CDR3 spells CASSLRTSGYNEQFF. DNA for the CDR3: TGTGCCAGCAGCTTAAGGACTAGCGGCTACAATGAGCAGTTCTTC.

V is TRBV6-6 and J is TRBJ2-3, with D hard to call. Germline V CDR1 and CDR2: MNHNY, SVGAGI (reference sequence). Trimming cost V 2 bases and J 7 bases, with 19 bases left between them. The CDR3 sequence is 16 residues long. CDR3: CASSYPPAQRANTQYF. CDR3 nucleotide sequence: TGTGCCAGCAGTTACCCCCCCGCGCAGCGCGCAAATACGCAGTATTTT.

This clonotype was seen at least ten times. The rearrangement uses TRBV5-4 and TRBJ2-2; D might be TRBD1 (7 bases). Germline V gives CDR1 SGHNT, CDR2 YYREEE (reference sequence). Trimming removed 3 bases from V and 3 bases from J, with 15 bases in between. The CDR3 is 16 amino acids. DNA of the CDR3: TGTGCCAGCAGCTCTGGGGGGACAGTAGACACCGGGGAGCTGTTTTTT. Its protein is CASSSGGTVDTGELFF.

In this sample, this clonotype is medium-sized. The V call is TRBV11-2, the J call TRBJ1-1, with TRBD1 as a possible D gene (6 bases). CDR3 size: 13 residues. Trimming stripped 5 bases from V and 1 base from J, with 8 bases between. CDR1 is SGHAT, CDR2 FQNNGV, per germline. CDR3 DNA: TGTGCCAGCAGCCCACAGGGGAACACTGAAGCTTTCTTT. Its protein is CASSPQGNTEAFF.

The sample holds many counts of this clonotype. Germline and junction disagree at one end, which may indicate a read error. The rearrangement links TRBV29-1 to TRBJ2-5, with D maybe TRBD1 (5 bases). The CDR3 sequence is 15 residues long. CDR1 and CDR2 (germline): SQVTM, ANQGSEA. The CDR3: CSVKDLTGPSETQYF. In nucleotides, the CDR3 is TGCAGCGTTAAAGACCTAACAGGCCCCTCAGAGACCCAGTACTTC.

The chain links TRBV6-6 to TRBJ2-3; TRBD2 agrees at 10 bases. The CDR3 loop spans 16 amino acids. V trimming: 7 bases; J trimming: 6 bases; junction bases outside the gene matches: 13. The germline V gene has CDR1 MNHNY and CDR2 SVGAGI (reference sequence). CDR3 residues: CASTWAAGGPGDTQYF. The CDR3 bases are TGTGCCAGCACCTGGGCAGCGGGAGGGCCGGGGGATACGCAGTATTTT.